This note documents a single TCR beta chain sequence. Its matching antigen is unknown. An end of the junction does not agree with germline; a read error may underlie this. It was 5'RACE with constant-segment primers that produced the TCR alpha and TCR beta cDNA libraries, which carried sample barcodes and UMIs. TCRdb re-called the 5' RACE reads through MiXCR, storing one row per CDR3 protein. Seen here are roughly 450,000 distinct CDR3 sequences, more than 15% observed once, and the top ten hold under 25%. The data are from a study of T-cell memory formation after mild COVID-19. This CDR3 spans 17 amino acids. Overall study findings and caveats: What remained unconfirmed was the SARS-CoV-2 specificity of second-wave clones peaking on day 37. Most CD4+ clones that shrank were in CM and EM, while CD8+ ones turned up in EMRA.

The sequenced sample was PBMCs or a T cell subset sorted from them (not recorded which). The gene calls are TRBV12-3 or TRBV12-4 and TRBJ2-5; TRBD2 agrees at 10 bases. The TCR was taken from a man younger than 35 who had mild COVID-19 (a few samples of this study predate the infection). Cell type and time point are not known. In DNA, the CDR3 is TGTGCCAGCAGTTTGGTAGCGGGGGGCCGGGCCCCAGAGACCAAGTACTTC. Amino acids: CASSLVAGGRAPETKYF.